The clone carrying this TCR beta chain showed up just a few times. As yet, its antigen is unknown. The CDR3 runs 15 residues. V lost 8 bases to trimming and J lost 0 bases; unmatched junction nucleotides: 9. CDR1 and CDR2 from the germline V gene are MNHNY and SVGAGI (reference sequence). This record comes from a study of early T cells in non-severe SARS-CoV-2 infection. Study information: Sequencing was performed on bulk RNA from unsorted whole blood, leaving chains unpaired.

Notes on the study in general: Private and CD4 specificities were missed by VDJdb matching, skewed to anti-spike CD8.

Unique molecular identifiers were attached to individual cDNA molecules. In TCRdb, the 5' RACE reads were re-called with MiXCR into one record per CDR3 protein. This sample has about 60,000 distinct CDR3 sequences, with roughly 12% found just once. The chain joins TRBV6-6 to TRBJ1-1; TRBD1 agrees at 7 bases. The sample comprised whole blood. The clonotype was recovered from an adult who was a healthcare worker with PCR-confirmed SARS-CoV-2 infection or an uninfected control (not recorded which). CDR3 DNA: TGTGCCAGCGGAGGACAGGCAGGGATGAACACTGAAGCTTTCTTT. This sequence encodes CASGGQAGMNTEAFF.